Reported below is one TCR beta chain. It has no known antigen specificity. Nothing much larger sits one base from this clone, and base qualities are not available. CDR1 and CDR2 (LGHNA, YSLEER) derive from the germline V gene. The germline ends are 14 bases apart after V is trimmed by 1 base and J by 4 bases. Its CDR3 holds 15 amino acids, cysteine through phenylalanine. Only the CDR3 portion is preserved as DNA: 45 bases, with reading frame beginning at the first base. Reading the label with the study, this specimen's treatment or condition is: in vitro stimulation with specific CMV peptide epitopes to enrich CMV-specific T cells. This entry belongs to a study of T cell repertoires in cytomegalovirus infection (dated by TCRdb to the late 2010s). With regard to the full study: Peptide stimulations targeted recently identified HLA-C-restricted CMV epitopes, whose presentation resists viral immunomodulation, together with well-studied HLA-B-restricted epitopes. The HLA type of each donor mattered for the analysis, because public TCR beta signatures pointed to carriage of CMV infection along with the matching HLA type. The study at large found these results: The ex vivo response was dominated by HLA-C-restricted CMV-specific TCR beta clonotypes, and the single most frequent clonotype in two of eight donors was supplied by these HLA-C-restricted clonotypes. In both this cohort and an independent cohort of more than 350 donors, the cumulative frequency of public TCR beta family members distinguished carriers of CMV infection plus the relevant HLA type.

The sequencer listed for this sample is Illumina HiSeq 1500. The public reads were reprocessed in TCRdb via fastp at Q25 and MiXCR, keeping in-frame beta chains. Identical CDR3 proteins give one entry, which carries the most common genes and DNA. The sample profile shows around 47,000 distinct CDR3 sequences; about 18% of them were found once. The ten largest account for about four fifths of the sample. The V and J segments used are TRBV4-3 and TRBJ2-7; the D segment is perhaps TRBD1 or TRBD2, each sharing 5 matched bases. The sequences come from CD8+ T cells from cultured PBMCs, collected from culture after CMV antigen stimulation. The receptor was derived from a human donor in good health (CMV status not recorded). Some clones in this sample may be carry-over from other donors' samples. The CDR3 region reads CASSQGERGVYEQYF. Read as DNA, the sequence is TGCGCCAGCAGCCAAGGAGAACGGGGCGTTTACGAGCAGTACTTC.